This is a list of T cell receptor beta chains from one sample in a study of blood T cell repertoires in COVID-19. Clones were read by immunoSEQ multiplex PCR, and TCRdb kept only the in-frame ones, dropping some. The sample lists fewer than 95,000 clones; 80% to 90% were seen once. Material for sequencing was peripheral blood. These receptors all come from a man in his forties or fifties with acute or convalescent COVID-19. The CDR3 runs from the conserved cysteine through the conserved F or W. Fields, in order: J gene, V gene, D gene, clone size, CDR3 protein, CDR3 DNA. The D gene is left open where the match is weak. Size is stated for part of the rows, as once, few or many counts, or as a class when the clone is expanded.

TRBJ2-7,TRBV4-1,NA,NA,CASSQGAGQRYEQYF,TGCGCCAGCAGCCAAGGGGCGGGACAGAGATACGAGCAGTACTTC
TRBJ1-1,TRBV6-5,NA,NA,CASTRGWSEAFF,TGTGCCAGCACACGGGGATGGTCTGAAGCTTTCTTT
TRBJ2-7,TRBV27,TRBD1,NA,CASSFASGQTTFKQYF,TGTGCCAGCAGTTTTGCGTCGGGACAGACCACATTCAAGCAGTACTTC
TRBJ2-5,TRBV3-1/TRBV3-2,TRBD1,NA,CASSRGQGSQETQYF,TGTGCCAGCAGCCGCGGACAGGGATCACAAGAGACCCAGTACTTC
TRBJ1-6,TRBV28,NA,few,CASSFPGQPKIPSPLHF,TGTGCCAGCAGTTTCCCCGGACAGCCCAAGATCCCTTCACCCCTCCACTTT
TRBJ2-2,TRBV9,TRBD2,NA,CASSVASGGSFSEELFF,TGTGCCAGCAGCGTAGCTAGCGGGGGGTCTTTCTCCGAGGAGCTGTTTTTT
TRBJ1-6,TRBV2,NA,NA,CASSGYNSPLHF,TGTGCCAGCAGCGGTTATAATTCACCCCTCCACTTT
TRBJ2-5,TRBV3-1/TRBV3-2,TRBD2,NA,CASSPYSGGAQETQYF,TGTGCCAGCAGCCCCTATAGCGGGGGGGCGCAAGAGACCCAGTACTTC
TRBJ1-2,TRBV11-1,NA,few,CASSGQLANYGYTF,TGTGCCAGCAGCGGGCAATTAGCTAACTATGGCTACACCTTC
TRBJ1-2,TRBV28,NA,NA,CASTLTGTGGYTF,TGTGCCAGCACCCTCACAGGGACCGGTGGCTACACCTTC
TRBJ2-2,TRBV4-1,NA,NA,CASSQDLALSRELFF,TGCGCCAGCAGCCAAGATTTGGCTTTATCCCGGGAGCTGTTTTTT
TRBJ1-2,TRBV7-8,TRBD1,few,CASSFWTGNYGYTF,TGTGCCAGCAGCTTCTGGACAGGGAACTATGGCTACACCTTC
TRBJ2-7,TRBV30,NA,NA,CAWSRGDSTLYEQYF,TGTGCCTGGAGTAGAGGGGACTCCACTCTTTACGAGCAGTACTTC
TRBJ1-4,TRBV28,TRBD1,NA,CASSGDRGHEKLFF,TGTGCCAGCAGTGGGGACAGGGGGCATGAAAAACTGTTTTTT
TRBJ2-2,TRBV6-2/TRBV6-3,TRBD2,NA,CASSYSLWTSGGTGELFF,TGTGCCAGCAGTTATTCACTCTGGACTAGCGGGGGTACCGGGGAGCTGTTTTTT
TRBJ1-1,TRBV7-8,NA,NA,CASSFGGSSSEAFF,TGTGCCAGCAGCTTCGGGGGTAGCTCCTCTGAAGCTTTCTTT
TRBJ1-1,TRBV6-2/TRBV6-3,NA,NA,CASSAGFGVGTEAFF,TGTGCCAGCAGTGCGGGATTCGGGGTCGGGACTGAAGCTTTCTTT
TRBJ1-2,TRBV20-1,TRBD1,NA,CSARQGDGYTF,TGCAGTGCTCGACAGGGGGATGGCTACACCTTC
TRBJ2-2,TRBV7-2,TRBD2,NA,CASSLPLTSGGPGELFF,TGTGCCAGCAGCTTACCCCTCACTAGCGGGGGCCCCGGGGAGCTGTTTTTT
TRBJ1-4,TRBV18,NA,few,CASTGLDEKLFF,TGTGCCAGTACAGGGTTGGATGAAAAACTGTTTTTT
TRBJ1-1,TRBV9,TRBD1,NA,CASSTGGFTEAFF,TGTGCCAGCAGCACAGGGGGTTTCACTGAAGCTTTCTTT
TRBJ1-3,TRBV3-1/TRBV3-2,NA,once,CASSQGYRVAYTIYF,TGTGCCAGCAGCCAAGGCTACAGGGTAGCTTACACCATATATTTT
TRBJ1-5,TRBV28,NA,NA,CASGAGPDQPQHF,TGTGCCAGCGGCGCTGGGCCGGATCAGCCCCAGCATTTT
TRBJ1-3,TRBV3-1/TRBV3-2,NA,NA,CASSNGQSRSGNTIYF,TGTGCCAGCAGCAATGGACAGAGCCGCTCTGGAAACACCATATATTTT
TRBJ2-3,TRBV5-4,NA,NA,CASSPGRGRTDTQYF,TGTGCCAGCAGTCCCGGGAGAGGCCGGACAGATACGCAGTATTTT
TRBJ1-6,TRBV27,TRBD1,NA,CASRDRVGSPLHF,TGTGCCAGCCGGGACAGGGTCGGATCACCCCTCCACTTT
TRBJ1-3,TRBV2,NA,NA,CASSVGSGGDGNTIYF,TGTGCCAGCAGTGTGGGGTCGGGAGGGGACGGAAACACCATATATTTT
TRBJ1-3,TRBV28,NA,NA,CASSNRAQGPFSGNTIYF,TGTGCCAGCAGCAACCGCGCCCAGGGCCCCTTCTCTGGAAACACCATATATTTT
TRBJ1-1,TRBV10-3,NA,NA,CAISGGGYTEAFF,TGTGCCATCAGTGGGGGCGGTTACACTGAAGCTTTCTTT
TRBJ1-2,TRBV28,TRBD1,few,CASSRTGQIYGYTF,TGTGCCAGCAGCCGAACGGGACAGATCTATGGCTACACCTTC
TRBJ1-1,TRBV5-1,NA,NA,CASSLDRVVTEAFF,TGCGCCAGCAGCTTGGACAGGGTGGTCACTGAAGCTTTCTTT
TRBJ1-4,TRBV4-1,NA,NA,CASSQAQGITNEKLFF,TGCGCCAGCAGCCAAGCGCAGGGAATAACTAATGAAAAACTGTTTTTT
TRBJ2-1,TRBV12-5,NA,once,CASGLVQGGTYNEQFF,TGTGCTAGTGGTTTAGTCCAGGGGGGCACCTACAATGAGCAGTTCTTC
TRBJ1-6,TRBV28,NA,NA,CASSLGGGSPYSPLHF,TGTGCCAGCAGTTTAGGGGGGGGCTCGCCCTATTCACCCCTCCACTTT
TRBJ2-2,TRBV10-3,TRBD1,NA,CAISEIASGTGVTSGELFF,TGTGCCATCAGTGAGATAGCGTCCGGGACAGGAGTGACTAGCGGGGAGCTGTTTTTT
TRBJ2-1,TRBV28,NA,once,CASSLTDYNEQFF,TGTGCCAGCAGTTTGACAGACTACAATGAGCAGTTCTTC
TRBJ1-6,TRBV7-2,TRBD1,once,CASSKSKGQANSPLHF,TGTGCCAGCAGCAAGAGCAAAGGACAGGCGAATTCACCCCTCCACTTT
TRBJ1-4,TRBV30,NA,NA,CAWSVQGNNEKLFF,TGTGCCTGGAGTGTCCAGGGAAATAATGAAAAACTGTTTTTT
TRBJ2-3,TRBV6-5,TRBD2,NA,CASSRMTSRDTQYF,TGTGCCAGCAGCCGAATGACTAGCCGTGATACGCAGTATTTT
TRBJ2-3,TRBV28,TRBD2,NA,CASSSTSGGARLTDTQYF,TGTGCCAGCAGTTCAACTAGCGGGGGGGCCAGGTTAACAGATACGCAGTATTTT
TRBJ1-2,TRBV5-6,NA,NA,CASELGAYGYGYTF,TGTGCCAGCGAATTGGGGGCGTATGGCTATGGCTACACCTTC
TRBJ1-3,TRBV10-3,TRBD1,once,CAISESIGQGHSGNTIYF,TGTGCCATCAGTGAGTCAATAGGACAGGGTCATTCTGGAAACACCATATATTTT
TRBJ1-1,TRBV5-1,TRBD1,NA,CASSLGGASTEAFF,TGCGCCAGCAGCTTAGGGGGCGCGAGCACTGAAGCTTTCTTT
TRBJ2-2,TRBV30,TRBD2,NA,CAWSVTSGGAGELFF,TGTGCCTGGAGTGTGACTAGCGGGGGGGCCGGGGAGCTGTTTTTT